The present T cell receptor beta chain was sequenced within a study of human T cells and chemical hapten exposure. Original analysis: Per sample, the median was around 96,000 TCRs, with values from roughly 23,000 to 640,000. Via MiXCR, TCRdb re-called the RACE reads, giving one row per CDR3 protein. The V and J calls were determined by TCRdb, not by the authors. This sample yields some 150,000 distinct CDR3 sequences, of which 10% to 15% are seen a single time; around 1.4% belongs to the top ten. Worth noting for this clonotype: Its cognate antigen is unknown. A junction boundary mismatches the germline segment, possibly from a read error.

Time point indicated: patch test 2, 6 weeks after DPC sensitization. Treatment described: therapeutic diphenylcyclopropenone sensitization with weekly scalp DPC. Whole-study results and caveats: Alopecia in all donors means immunity may differ from healthy individuals.

The CDR3 contains 15 residues. Germline V gene sequence: CDR1 SSHAT, CDR2 FNYEAQ (reference sequence). The chain combines TRBV7-7 with TRBJ2-1, with TRBD2 identical over 10 bases. This receptor was taken from a woman aged 45 to 65 with alopecia areata. Some clones in this sample may be carry-over from other donors' samples. The source material was whole blood, sampled in connection with sensitization to the hapten diphenylcyclopropenone (DPC). CDR3 amino acids: CASSLEASGSNEQFF. CDR3 coding DNA: TGTGCTAGCAGCTTAGAGGCTAGCGGGAGTAATGAGCAGTTCTTC.